These 8 T cell receptor beta chains came from one sample sequenced in a study of blood T cell repertoires in COVID-19. Assay used: immunoSEQ multiplex PCR; TCRdb lists only in-frame clones, some missing. The sample lists tens of thousands of clones, around 82% occurring once. The sequenced material came from peripheral blood. These receptors were collected from a human donor in a cohort sampled during active COVID-19.

The CDR3: CASSWEGGVGNTIYF. In DNA form, the CDR3 reads TGTGCCAGCAGCTGGGAAGGGGGGGTAGGAAACACCATATATTTT. V usage is TRBV5-5 and J usage is TRBJ1-3; D might be TRBD1 (6 bases). The length of the CDR3 is 15 residues. Germline V gives CDR1 SGHKS, CDR2 YYEKEE (reference sequence). V dropped 3 bases and J dropped 4 bases, with 14 bases sitting between them.

V usage is TRBV27 and J usage is TRBJ2-1, with 10 bases fitting TRBD2. The V gene end was trimmed by 5 bases and the J gene end by 3 bases; junction bases not matched to a gene: 4. The CDR3 runs 15 residues. Germline loops: CDR1 MNHEY, CDR2 SMNVEV (reference sequence). CDR3 in amino acids: CASSGSSGGYNEQFF. The CDR3 bases are TGTGCCAGCAGTGGCTCTAGCGGGGGCTACAATGAGCAGTTCTTC.

The chain carries TRBV5-1 and TRBJ2-7; TRBD2 aligns across 13 bases. V shed 4 bases, J shed 0 bases, and the junction held 4 bases outside the gene matches. Per the germline V gene, CDR1 is SGHRS and CDR2 is YFSETQ. This CDR3 is built from 16 residues. The CDR3 sequence: CASSRTSGGDSYEQYF. In nucleotides, the CDR3 is TGCGCCAGCAGCCGTACTAGCGGGGGGGACTCCTACGAGCAGTACTTC.

This clone was seen more than once but under ten times. The chain is built from TRBV5-1 and TRBJ1-5; TRBD1 matches 7 bases. The CDR3 loop spans 16 amino acids. The V and J ends lost 0 bases and 2 bases, in that order; junction bases with no gene match: 5. From germline, CDR1 is SGHRS and CDR2 YFSETQ. This CDR3 reads CASSLGPGGGNQPQHF. DNA for the CDR3: TGCGCCAGCAGCTTGGGTCCAGGGGGTGGCAATCAGCCCCAGCATTTT.

The rearrangement joins TRBV7-9 to TRBJ2-7, with 16 positions matching TRBD2. The J segment lost 3 bases and the V segment lost 5 bases, leaving 10 bases of the junction unmatched. This CDR3 has 18 residues. CDR1 and CDR2 from the germline V gene are SEHNR and FQNEAQ (reference sequence). The CDR3 loop is CASSLAGLAGGPHYEQYF. In nucleotides, the CDR3 is TGTGCCAGCAGCCTGGCGGGACTAGCGGGAGGGCCCCACTACGAGCAGTACTTC.

The chain recombines TRBV13 with TRBJ1-2; D is uncertain. Trimming pared 2 bases from V and 4 bases from J, leaving 14 bases between. Germline V gene sequence: CDR1 PRHDT, CDR2 FYEKMQ (reference sequence). The CDR3 is 15 residues long. CDR3 DNA sequence: TGTGCCAGCAGCTTAAACCCGACGGGTAGCTATGGCTACACCTTC. This gives the protein CASSLNPTGSYGYTF.

This clone was recorded a few times. The chain carries TRBV3-1 (or the pseudogene TRBV3-2) and TRBJ2-7, with 10 bases matching TRBD1. V dropped 9 bases and J dropped 3; count of bases not matched to a gene: 5. The CDR3 sequence is 13 residues long. From germline, CDR1 is LGHDT and CDR2 YNNKEL (reference sequence). For the CDR3, the DNA is TGTGCCAGTGGGACAGGGGTGAACTACGAGCAGTACTTC. Translating it yields CASGTGVNYEQYF.

This clone appeared a single time. The J gene is TRBJ2-5, the V gene TRBV7-9; D might be TRBD1 (5 bases). Germline assignment: CDR1 SEHNR and CDR2 FQNEAQ (reference sequence). This CDR3 has 15 residues. Trimming cost V 7 bases and J 3 bases, with 18 bases left between them. CDR3 amino acids: CASTSARVPKETQYF. The CDR3 DNA sequence: TGTGCCAGCACCTCCGCCAGGGTACCGAAAGAGACCCAGTACTTC.